This T cell receptor beta chain was sequenced during a study of OX40 agonist ivuxolimab in advanced cancers. In the study overall: The costimulatory receptor OX40 (CD134) was targeted by ivuxolimab, a fully human IgG2 agonistic monoclonal antibody. The paper reports the monotherapy dose-escalation portion (N of about 47 patients) of the phase I ivuxolimab trial. Intravenous ivuxolimab was administered to patients every 2 weeks at six dose levels: 0.01, 0.1, 0.3, 1.5, 3 and 10 mg/kg. Partial responses occurred in three dose-escalation patients, of whom one had hepatocellular carcinoma and two had cutaneous melanoma. Peripheral TCRbeta sequencing aimed to test whether ivuxolimab altered TCR sequence diversity and caused clonal T-cell expansion. Of the approximately 50 dose-escalation patients, hepatocellular carcinoma was present in around 20, melanoma in around 15, renal cell carcinoma in 9 and head and neck cancer in 9. Prior anti-PD-1, anti-PD-L1 or anti-CTLA-4 therapy was permitted, and checkpoint inhibitors had been received by roughly two fifths of dose-escalation patients. In the dose-escalation cohort, approximately 83% of patients were male, and the mean age was approximately 60 years with a range of about 20 to 80.

To sequence the TCRbeta CDR3 region, genomic DNA was isolated from the sorted cells. The immunoSEQ Assay was used to sequence the TCRbeta CDR3 regions. TCRdb mirrors the immuneACCESS table, restricted to in-frame sequences. Some clones are absent from its copies; in checked studies, under half trace to an unresolved V gene, and the reason for the others is unknown. This sample comprises approximately 160,000 clones, 90% to 95% of them detected only once. The top ten clones comprise about 0.31% of the sample. About this clone: The target of this receptor is not known. No base quality information exists; no much larger clone differs at one position.

The trial excluded patients who had a history of autoimmune disease or were on systemic immunosuppression. In every dose cohort, peripheral blood was drawn for TCR sequencing at baseline, cycle 4 day 1, and cycle 7 day 1. Samples came from an open-label, multicenter, first-in-human phase I dose-escalation trial of ivuxolimab. The trial enrolled adults with locally advanced or metastatic head and neck squamous cell, hepatocellular, melanoma or renal cell carcinoma. Before TCR sequencing, CD4+ T cells and CD8+ T cells from peripheral blood were sorted into separate populations. The full study reports these points: On average, CD8+ T cells showed more expanded clones than CD4+ T cells after ivuxolimab. Low levels of normalized T-cell clonal expansion were also seen in some patients who did not respond. Partial responders in the 0.1-3.0 mg/kg groups had among the lowest normalized peripheral clonal expansion, especially among CD8+ T cells. Antigen specificity was not determined for the clonally expanded peripheral T cells. At doses from 0.1 to 3.0 mg/kg, clonal expansion was seen in both CD4+ and CD8+ blood T cells between baseline and week 6.

V and J lose 8 bases and 5 bases, and a span of 9 bases separates them. CDR1 and CDR2, per the germline V gene, are KGHSH and LQKENI. The CDR3, from cysteine to phenylalanine, totals 11 residues. Just CDR3 DNA is preserved here, 33 bases in frame from base 1. Here the sequenced sample was CD4+ or CD8+ T cells sorted from blood, taken in a trial of the OX40 agonist ivuxolimab. The chain links TRBV18 with TRBJ2-5; the D gene is unclear. The TCR originated in an adult with an advanced solid tumor such as melanoma, head and neck, liver or kidney cancer. The CDR3 amino acid sequence is: CASLTEETQYF. Read as DNA, the sequence is TGTGCCAGCCTCACCGAGGAGACCCAGTACTTC.